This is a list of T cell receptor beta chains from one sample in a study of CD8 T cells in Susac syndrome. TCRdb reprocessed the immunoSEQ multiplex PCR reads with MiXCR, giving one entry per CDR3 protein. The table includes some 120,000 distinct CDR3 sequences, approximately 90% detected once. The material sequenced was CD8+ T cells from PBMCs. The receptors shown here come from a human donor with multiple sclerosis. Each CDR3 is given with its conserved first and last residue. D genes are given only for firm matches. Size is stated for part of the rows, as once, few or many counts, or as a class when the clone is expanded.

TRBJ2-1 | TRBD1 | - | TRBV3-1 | CASSQVGTGGNEQFF | TGTGCCAGCAGCCAAGTTGGGACAGGGGGAAATGAGCAGTTCTTC
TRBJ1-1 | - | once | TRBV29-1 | CSIWGGHSTEAFF | TGCAGCATCTGGGGGGGGCATAGCACTGAAGCTTTCTTT
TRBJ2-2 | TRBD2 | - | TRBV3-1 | CASSPMGRDGRDTGELFF | TGTGCCAGCAGCCCGATGGGTCGTGACGGGAGGGACACCGGGGAGCTGTTTTTT
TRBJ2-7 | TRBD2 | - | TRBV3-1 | CASSQVLGGTYEQYF | TGTGCCAGCAGCCAAGTCCTGGGAGGGACTTACGAGCAGTACTTC
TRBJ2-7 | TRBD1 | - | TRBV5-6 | CASSLRDSAYEQYF | TGTGCCAGCAGCTTGCGGGACAGTGCCTACGAGCAGTACTTC
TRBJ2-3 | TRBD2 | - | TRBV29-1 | CSVIGTSGGDTQYF | TGCAGCGTGATCGGGACTAGCGGGGGAGATACGCAGTATTTT
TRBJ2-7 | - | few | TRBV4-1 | CASSQKQGTGEQYF | TGCGCCAGCAGCCAAAAGCAGGGGACGGGGGAGCAGTACTTC
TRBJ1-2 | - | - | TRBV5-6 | CASSYGYGYTF | TGTGCCAGCAGCTATGGCTATGGCTACACCTTC
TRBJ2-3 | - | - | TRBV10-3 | CAISDPAHTDTQYF | TGTGCCATCAGTGACCCAGCCCACACAGATACGCAGTATTTT
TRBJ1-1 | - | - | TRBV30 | CAWSVAGWAFF | TGTGCCTGGAGTGTAGCCGGGTGGGCTTTCTTT
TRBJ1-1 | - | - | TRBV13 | CASSPQPTGYTEAFF | TGTGCCAGCAGCCCCCAACCGACAGGTTACACTGAAGCTTTCTTT
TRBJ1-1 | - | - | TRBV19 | CASRSTEAFF | TGTGCCAGTCGGTCCACTGAAGCTTTCTTT
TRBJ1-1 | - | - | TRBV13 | CASSSRQRGNTEAFF | TGTGCCAGCAGCTCAAGACAGCGGGGGAACACTGAAGCTTTCTTT
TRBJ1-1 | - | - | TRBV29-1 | CSVEVPRGTTGDTEAFF | TGCAGCGTTGAAGTACCCCGCGGCACTACGGGGGACACTGAAGCTTTCTTT
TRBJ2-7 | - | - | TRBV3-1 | CASSDEDFYEQYF | TGTGCCAGCAGCGACGAGGACTTCTACGAGCAGTACTTC
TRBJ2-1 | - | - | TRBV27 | CASGASGYIHEQFF | TGTGCCAGCGGGGCTTCGGGGTACATCCATGAGCAGTTCTTC
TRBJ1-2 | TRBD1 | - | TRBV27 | CASRPRGNYGYTF | TGTGCCAGCAGACCCAGGGGGAACTATGGCTACACCTTC
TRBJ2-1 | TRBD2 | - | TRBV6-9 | CASSPLWSSGRRAKDSYNEQFF | TGTGCCAGCAGTCCCTTATGGTCCAGCGGGAGAAGAGCTAAGGACTCCTACAATGAGCAGTTCTTC
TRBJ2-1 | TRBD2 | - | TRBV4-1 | CASSLRGLAGANEQFF | TGCGCCAGCAGCCTAAGGGGACTAGCGGGAGCCAATGAGCAGTTCTTC
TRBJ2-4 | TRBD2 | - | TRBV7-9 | CASSSGLAGYKNIQYF | TGTGCCAGCAGCTCCGGACTAGCGGGGTACAAAAACATTCAGTACTTC
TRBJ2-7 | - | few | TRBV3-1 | CASSQGYRDSYEQYF | TGTGCCAGCAGCCAAGGCTACAGGGACTCCTACGAGCAGTACTTC
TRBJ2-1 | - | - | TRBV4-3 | CASSQGWGSYNEQFF | TGCGCCAGCAGCCAAGGGTGGGGGTCCTACAATGAGCAGTTCTTC
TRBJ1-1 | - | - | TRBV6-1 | CASSEAPSLNTEAFF | TGTGCCAGCAGTGAAGCGCCCAGCTTGAACACTGAAGCTTTCTTT
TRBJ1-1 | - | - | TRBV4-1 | CASSQDRAAEAFF | TGCGCCAGCAGCCAAGACAGGGCGGCTGAAGCTTTCTTT
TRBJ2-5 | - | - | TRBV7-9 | CASSPWGSQETQYF | TGTGCCAGCAGCCCTTGGGGTAGCCAGGAGACCCAGTACTTC
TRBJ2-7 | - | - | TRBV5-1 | CASSLLTGAYEQYF | TGCGCCAGCAGCCTTCTGACAGGTGCCTACGAGCAGTACTTC
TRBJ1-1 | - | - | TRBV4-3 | CASSQVQANTEAFF | TGCGCCAGCAGCCAAGTTCAGGCGAACACTGAAGCTTTCTTT
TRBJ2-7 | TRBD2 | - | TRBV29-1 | CSVASGSGEQYF | TGCAGCGTTGCTAGCGGGAGTGGTGAGCAGTACTTC
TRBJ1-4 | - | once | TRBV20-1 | CSARKTSGKLFF | TGCAGTGCTAGAAAGACCAGCGGAAAACTGTTTTTT
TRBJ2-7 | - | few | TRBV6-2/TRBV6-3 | CASSLSRTFNSYEQYF | TGTGCCAGCAGTCTATCACGGACTTTCAACTCCTACGAGCAGTACTTC
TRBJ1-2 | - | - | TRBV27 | CASSSPYRAGGYTF | TGTGCCAGCAGTTCGCCCTACAGGGCCGGGGGCTACACCTTC
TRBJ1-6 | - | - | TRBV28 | CASSLFRERSPLHF | TGTGCCAGCAGTTTATTCAGGGAAAGGTCACCCCTCCACTTT
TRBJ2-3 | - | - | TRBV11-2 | CASSLERNTQYF | TGTGCCAGCAGCTTAGAGAGGAATACGCAGTATTTT
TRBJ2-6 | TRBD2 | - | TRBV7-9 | CASSLGEGETGANVLTF | TGTGCCAGCAGCTTAGGGGAGGGTGAAACTGGGGCCAACGTCCTGACTTTC
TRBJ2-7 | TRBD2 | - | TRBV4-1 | CASSLGTSGFYEQYF | TGCGCCAGCAGCCTCGGGACTAGCGGTTTCTACGAGCAGTACTTC
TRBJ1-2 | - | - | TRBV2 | CASSELGPEYYGYTF | TGTGCCAGCAGTGAACTCGGCCCGGAGTACTATGGCTACACCTTC
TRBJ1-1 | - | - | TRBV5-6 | CASSLGLLEAFF | TGTGCCAGCAGCTTGGGCTTGCTTGAAGCTTTCTTT